This entry features one T cell receptor beta chain sequence. This sample stems from a study of T-cell reconstitution after alpha-beta-depleted transplantation in children. Unique molecular identifiers were used to barcode this TCRbeta library. TCRdb ran MiXCR on the PCR reads and lists one entry per CDR3 protein. The sample contains 350,000 to 450,000 distinct CDR3 sequences, around 21% of which appear only once. The CDR3 runs to 15 residues. Germline assignment: CDR1 DFQATT and CDR2 SNEGSKA (reference sequence). Deletions cut 3 bases from V and 0 bases from J, with 13 bases between. This receptor was obtained from a human donor who donated a stem cell graft to a child with acute myeloid leukemia. V gene TRBV20-1 combines with J gene TRBJ2-3; D is possibly TRBD2 (5 bases). The material sequenced was PBMCs from the stem cell graft donor, taken from the stem cell graft. The CDR3 DNA follows: TGCAGTGCTAGTGATGGAGGTGTTAGCACAGATACGCAGTATTTT. Residues: CSASDGGVSTDTQYF.